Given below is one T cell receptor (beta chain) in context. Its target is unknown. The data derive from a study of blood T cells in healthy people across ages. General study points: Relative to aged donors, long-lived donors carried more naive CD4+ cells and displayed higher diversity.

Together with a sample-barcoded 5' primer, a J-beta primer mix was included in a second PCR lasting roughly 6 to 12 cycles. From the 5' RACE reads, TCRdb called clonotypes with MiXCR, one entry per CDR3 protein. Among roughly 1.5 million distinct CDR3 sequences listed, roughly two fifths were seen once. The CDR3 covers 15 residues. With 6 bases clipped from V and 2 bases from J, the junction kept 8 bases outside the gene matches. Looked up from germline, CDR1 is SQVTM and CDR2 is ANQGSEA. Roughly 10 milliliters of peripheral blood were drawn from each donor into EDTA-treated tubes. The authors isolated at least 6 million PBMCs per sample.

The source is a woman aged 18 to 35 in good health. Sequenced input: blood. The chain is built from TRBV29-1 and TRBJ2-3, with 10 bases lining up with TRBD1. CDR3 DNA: TGCAGCGTGGCCCATGGACAGGGGGTCACAGATACGCAGTATTTT. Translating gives CSVAHGQGVTDTQYF.